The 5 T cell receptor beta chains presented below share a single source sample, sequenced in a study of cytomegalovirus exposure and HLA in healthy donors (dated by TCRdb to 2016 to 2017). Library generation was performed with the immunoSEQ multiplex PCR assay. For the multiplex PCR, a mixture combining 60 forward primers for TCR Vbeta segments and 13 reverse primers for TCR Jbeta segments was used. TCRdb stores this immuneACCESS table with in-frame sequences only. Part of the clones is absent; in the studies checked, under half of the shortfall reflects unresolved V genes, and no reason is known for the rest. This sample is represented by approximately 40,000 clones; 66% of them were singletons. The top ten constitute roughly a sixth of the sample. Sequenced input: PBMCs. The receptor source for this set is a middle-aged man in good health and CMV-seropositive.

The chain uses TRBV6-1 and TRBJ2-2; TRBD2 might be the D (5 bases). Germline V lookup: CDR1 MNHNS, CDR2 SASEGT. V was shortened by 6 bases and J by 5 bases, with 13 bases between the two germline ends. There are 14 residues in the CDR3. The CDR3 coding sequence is TGTGCCAGCAGGCGGACTTTAGGAACCGGGGAGCTGTTTTTT. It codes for CASRRTLGTGELFF.

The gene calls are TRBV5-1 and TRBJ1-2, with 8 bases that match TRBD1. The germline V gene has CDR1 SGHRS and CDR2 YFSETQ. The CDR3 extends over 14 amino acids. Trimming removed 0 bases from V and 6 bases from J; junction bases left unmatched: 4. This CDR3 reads CASSLAQGAHGYTF. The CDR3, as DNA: TGCGCCAGCAGCTTGGCCCAGGGGGCCCATGGCTACACCTTC.

The CDR3 DNA reads TGTGCCTGGAGTCAACGGACAGGGAGTGAAAAACTGTTTTTT. This encodes CAWSQRTGSEKLFF. The chain has TRBV30 and TRBJ1-4, with 8 bases fitting TRBD1. In germline, CDR1 is GTSNPN, CDR2 SVGIG (reference sequence). V gave up 2 bases and J gave up 7 bases; unmatched junction bases: 6. The CDR3 covers 14 residues.

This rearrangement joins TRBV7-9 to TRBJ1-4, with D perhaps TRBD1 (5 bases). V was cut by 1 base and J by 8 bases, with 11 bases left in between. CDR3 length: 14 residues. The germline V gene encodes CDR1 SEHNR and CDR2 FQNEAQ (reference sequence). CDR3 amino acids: CASSLEGRGEKLFF. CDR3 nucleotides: TGTGCCAGCAGCTTAGAGGGGAGGGGAGAAAAACTGTTTTTT. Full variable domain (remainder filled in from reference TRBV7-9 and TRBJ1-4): DTGVSQNPRHKITKRGQNVTFRCDPISEHNRLYWYRQTLGQGPEFLTYFQNEAQLEKSRLLSDRFSAERPKGSFSTLEIQRTEQGDSAMYLCASSLEGRGEKLFFGSGTQLSVL.

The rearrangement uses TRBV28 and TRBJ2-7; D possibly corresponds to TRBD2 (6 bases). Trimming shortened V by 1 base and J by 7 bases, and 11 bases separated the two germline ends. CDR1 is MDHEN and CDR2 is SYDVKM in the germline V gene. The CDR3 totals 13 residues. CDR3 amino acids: CASSLSQAGEQYF. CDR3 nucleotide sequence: TGTGCCAGCAGTTTATCCCAGGCGGGAGAGCAGTACTTC.